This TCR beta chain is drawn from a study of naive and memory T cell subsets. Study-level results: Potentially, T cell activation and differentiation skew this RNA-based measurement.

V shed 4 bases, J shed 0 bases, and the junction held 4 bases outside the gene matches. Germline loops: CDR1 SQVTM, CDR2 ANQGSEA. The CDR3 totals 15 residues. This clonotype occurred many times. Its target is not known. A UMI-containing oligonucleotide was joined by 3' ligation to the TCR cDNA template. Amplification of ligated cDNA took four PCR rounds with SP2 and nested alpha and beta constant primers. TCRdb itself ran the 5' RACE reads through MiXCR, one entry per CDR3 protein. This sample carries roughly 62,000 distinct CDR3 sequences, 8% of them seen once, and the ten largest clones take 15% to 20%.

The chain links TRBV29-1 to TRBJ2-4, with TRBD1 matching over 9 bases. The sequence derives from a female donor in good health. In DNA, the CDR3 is TGCAGCGTTGGGGGACAGGGACGAGCCAAAAACATTCAGTACTTC. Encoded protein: CSVGGQGRAKNIQYF.